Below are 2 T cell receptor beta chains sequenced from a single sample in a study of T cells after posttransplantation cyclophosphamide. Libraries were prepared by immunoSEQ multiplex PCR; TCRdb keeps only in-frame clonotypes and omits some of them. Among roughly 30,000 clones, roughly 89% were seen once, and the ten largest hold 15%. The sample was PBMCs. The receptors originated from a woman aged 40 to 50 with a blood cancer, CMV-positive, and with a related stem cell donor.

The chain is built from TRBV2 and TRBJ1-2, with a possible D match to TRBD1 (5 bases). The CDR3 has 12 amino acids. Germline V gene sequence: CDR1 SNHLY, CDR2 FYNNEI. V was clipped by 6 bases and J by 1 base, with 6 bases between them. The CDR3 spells CASRRGNYGYTF. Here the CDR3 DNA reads TGTGCCAGCAGAAGGGGTAACTATGGCTACACCTTC. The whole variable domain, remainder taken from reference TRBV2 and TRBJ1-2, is EPEVTQTPSHQVTQMGQEVILRCVPISNHLYFYWYRQILGQKVEFLVSFYNNEISEKSEIFDDQFSVERPDGSNFTLKIRSTKLEDSAMYFCASRRGNYGYTFGSGTRLTVV.

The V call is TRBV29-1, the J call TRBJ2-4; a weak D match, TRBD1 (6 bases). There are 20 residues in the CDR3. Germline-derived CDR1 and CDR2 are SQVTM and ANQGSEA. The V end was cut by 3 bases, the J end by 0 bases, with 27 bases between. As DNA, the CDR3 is TGCAGCGTTGACCCCGGGACACACCCCAAGGGAAATCTAGCCAAAAACATTCAGTACTTC. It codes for CSVDPGTHPKGNLAKNIQYF.